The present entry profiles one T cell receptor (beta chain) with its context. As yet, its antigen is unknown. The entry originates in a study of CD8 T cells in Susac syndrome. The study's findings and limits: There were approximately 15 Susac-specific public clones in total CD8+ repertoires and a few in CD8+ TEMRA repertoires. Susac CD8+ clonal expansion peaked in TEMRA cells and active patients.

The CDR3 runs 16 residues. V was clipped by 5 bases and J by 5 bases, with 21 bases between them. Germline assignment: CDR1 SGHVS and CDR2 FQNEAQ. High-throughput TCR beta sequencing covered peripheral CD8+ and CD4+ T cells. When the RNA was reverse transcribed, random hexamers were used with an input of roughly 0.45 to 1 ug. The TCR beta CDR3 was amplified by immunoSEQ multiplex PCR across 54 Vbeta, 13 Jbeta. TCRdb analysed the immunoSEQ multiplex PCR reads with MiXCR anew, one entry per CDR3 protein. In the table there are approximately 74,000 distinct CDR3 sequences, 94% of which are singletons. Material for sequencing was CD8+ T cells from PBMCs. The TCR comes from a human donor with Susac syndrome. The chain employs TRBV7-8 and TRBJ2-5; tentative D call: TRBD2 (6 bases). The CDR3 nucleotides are TGTGCCAGCAGCCAAAACCTCGGGACTCCGGAGGAGACCCAGTACTTC. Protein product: CASSQNLGTPEETQYF.